These 4 T cell receptor beta chains were all obtained from the same sample, sequenced in a study of CD8 T cells in ankylosing spondylitis. TCRdb used MiXCR to reprocess the 5' RACE reads, holding one entry per CDR3 protein. Here the sample spans 200,000 to 300,000 distinct CDR3 sequences, approximately 24% being singletons. Sequencing was carried out using blood, either unsorted or a sorted T cell fraction (not recorded which). Every receptor here comes from a male donor with ankylosing spondylitis or in good health (not recorded which).

This clonotype was picked up many times. The V gene is TRBV7-9, the J gene TRBJ1-6; 9 nucleotides agree with TRBD1. There are 13 residues in the CDR3. Germline lookup yields CDR1 SEHNR and CDR2 FQNEAQ (reference sequence). V was pared by 10 bases and J by 6 bases, with 4 bases of the junction left unmatched. CDR3 sequence reads: CAIQTGGNSPLHF. CDR3 coding DNA: TGTGCCATCCAGACAGGGGGTAATTCACCCCTCCACTTT.

In this sample, this clonotype turned up a few times. The J gene is TRBJ2-1, the V gene TRBV20-1; D possibly corresponds to TRBD2 (5 bases). The V end lost 6 bases, the J end lost 0 bases, and 15 bases lay between the germline ends. Germline lookup yields CDR1 DFQATT and CDR2 SNEGSKA (reference sequence). The length of the CDR3 is 15 residues. The CDR3 region has the DNA TGCAGTGCCTGCTGTTTGGCGGGCTCCTACAATGAGCAGTTCTTC. This gives the protein CSACCLAGSYNEQFF.

This chain links TRBV10-1 with TRBJ2-5; D might be TRBD1 (6 bases). Germline-derived CDR1 and CDR2 are WNHNN and SYGVQD (reference sequence). The V end lost 4 bases, the J end lost 4 bases, and 10 bases lay between the germline ends. The length of the CDR3 is 13 residues. The CDR3 sequence: CASSVGTRETQYF. The CDR3 coding sequence is TGCGCCAGCAGTGTCGGGACAAGAGAGACCCAGTACTTC.

This clonotype was seen at least ten times. The genes are TRBV10-3 and TRBJ2-7, with 15 positions matching TRBD2. J lost 1 base, V lost 3 bases, and 10 bases had no gene match. The CDR3 contains 19 residues. The germline CDR1 and CDR2 sequences are ENHRY and SYGVKD. For the CDR3, the DNA is TGTGCCATCAGTGATTCCGGGACTAGCGGGGGGCCGATTTCCTACGAGCAGTACTTC. This encodes CAISDSGTSGGPISYEQYF.